The 18 T cell receptor beta chains presented below share a single source sample, sequenced in a study of T-cell reconstitution after alpha-beta-depleted transplantation in children. Library preparation (for TCRbeta) was performed with unique molecular identifiers. TCRdb re-called the PCR reads with MiXCR, one entry per CDR3 protein. The table lists some 600,000 distinct CDR3 sequences, 13% of them singletons. The specimen comprised PBMCs, mostly from graft donor cells, sampled 360 days after TCRalphabeta/CD19-depleted stem cell transplant. The receptor source for this set is a male patient between 5 and 17 years old who had a stem cell transplant for acute myeloid leukemia, so the T cells may come from the graft donor.

The chain uses TRBV25-1 and TRBJ2-7; D remains ambiguous. The germline V gene has CDR1 MGHDK and CDR2 SYGVNS. The CDR3 runs to 12 residues. Trimming pared 3 bases from V and 8 bases from J, leaving 11 bases between. CDR3 bases: TGTGCCAGCAGTGATTTAGCACCACAGCAGTACTTC. Its protein product is CASSDLAPQQYF.

This chain joins TRBV4-3 and TRBJ2-1, with 11 nucleotides matching TRBD2. CDR3 length: 23 residues. From germline, CDR1 is LGHNA and CDR2 YSLEER. Trimming cost V 0 bases and J 0 bases; bases outside gene matches: 19. The CDR3: CASSQDPGPLRASGRSSYNEQFF. The CDR3 nucleotides are TGCGCCAGCAGCCAAGACCCGGGACCCCTACGGGCTAGCGGGAGGAGCTCCTACAATGAGCAGTTCTTC.

This clonotype was observed a handful of times. V usage is TRBV3-1 and J usage is TRBJ2-7; no clear D. The CDR3 is 14 amino acids. The germline V gene encodes CDR1 LGHDT and CDR2 YNNKEL (reference sequence). V lost 3 bases to trimming and J lost 6 bases, with 15 bases between them. The CDR3 reads CASSHAGPSGEQYF. The CDR3 coding sequence is TGTGCCAGCAGCCACGCCGGGCCATCGGGCGAGCAGTACTTC.

The genes are TRBV20-1 and TRBJ2-5; 13 bases map to TRBD2. Germline assignment: CDR1 DFQATT and CDR2 SNEGSKA (reference sequence). The CDR3 consists of 15 residues. V shed 7 bases, J shed 2 bases, and the junction held 7 bases outside the gene matches. The CDR3: CSGALAGGGQETQYF. CDR3 nucleotides: TGCAGTGGGGCACTAGCGGGAGGGGGGCAAGAGACCCAGTACTTC.

This clonotype was observed a handful of times. V gene TRBV5-6 combines with J gene TRBJ2-1; TRBD2 is a possible D gene (5 bases). Germline V gives CDR1 SGHDT, CDR2 YYEEEE. The CDR3 runs to 14 residues. V was cut by 2 bases and J by 8 bases, with 14 bases left in between. The CDR3 DNA follows: TGTGCCAGCAGCTTAGCGGCCGGGTTGCATGAGCAGTTCTTC. Residues: CASSLAAGLHEQFF.

V is TRBV9 and J is TRBJ2-1, with 8 bases aligning to TRBD1. The CDR3 covers 17 residues. CDR1 is SGDLS, CDR2 YYNGEE, per germline. Losses at the gene ends were 4 bases for V and 4 bases for J; bases not matched to a gene: 13. CDR3: CASSPQAGTGKYNEQFF. The CDR3, as DNA: TGTGCCAGCAGCCCACAGGCCGGGACAGGAAAATACAATGAGCAGTTCTTC.

This clonotype was counted at least ten times. CDR3 in amino acids: CASSYQLKTGNTGELFF. CDR3 in DNA: TGTGCCAGCAGTTACCAACTAAAAACTGGGAACACCGGGGAGCTGTTTTTT. The chain carries TRBV6-2 or TRBV6-3 and TRBJ2-2, with D hard to call. Trimming pared 2 bases from V and 1 base from J, leaving 14 bases between. CDR3 length equals 17 residues. CDR1 and CDR2 (germline): MNHEY, SVGEGT.

This CDR3 is CATSRAPRTSANSGANVLTF. Written as DNA, the CDR3 is TGTGCCACCAGCAGAGCCCCCCGAACTAGCGCGAACTCTGGGGCCAACGTCCTGACTTTC. The chain employs TRBV15 and TRBJ2-6; 7 bases fit TRBD2. This CDR3 is 20 amino acids long. Germline V gene data show CDR1 as LNHNV and CDR2 as YYDKDF (reference sequence). With 1 base clipped from V and 0 bases from J, the junction kept 12 bases outside the gene matches. The complete variable domain, with remaining parts taken from reference TRBV15 and TRBJ2-6, reads DAMVIQNPRYQVTQFGKPVTLSCSQTLNHNVMYWYQQKSSQAPKLLFHYYDKDFNNEADTPDNFQSRRPNTSFCFLDIRSPGLGDTAMYLCATSRAPRTSANSGANVLTFGAGSRLTVL.

The rearrangement joins TRBV7-2 to TRBJ2-1; D is ambiguous. V lost 5 bases to trimming and J lost 3 bases, with 11 bases between them. The germline CDR1 and CDR2 sequences are SGHTA and FQGNSA. The CDR3 is 14 residues long. CDR3 loop: CASSPETIYNEQFF. As DNA, the CDR3 is TGTGCCAGCAGCCCCGAGACCATCTACAATGAGCAGTTCTTC.

In its sample, this clonotype was seen many times. V is TRBV7-2 and J is TRBJ2-1; 7 nucleotides match TRBD1. Trimming removed 5 bases from V and 4 bases from J; junction bases left unmatched: 5. The CDR3 runs 14 residues. The germline V gene has CDR1 SGHTA and CDR2 FQGNSA. The CDR3 is CASSPRTGYNEQFF. CDR3 DNA sequence: TGTGCCAGCAGCCCCAGGACAGGTTACAATGAGCAGTTCTTC.

The rearrangement joins TRBV10-3 to TRBJ2-5; TRBD1 matches at 8 bases. The J segment lost 1 base and the V segment lost 3 bases, leaving 4 bases of the junction unmatched. Germline V gene data show CDR1 as ENHRY and CDR2 as SYGVKD. CDR3 size: 15 residues. The CDR3 spells CAISEWTGTQETQYF. The CDR3 DNA follows: TGTGCCATCAGTGAATGGACAGGGACCCAAGAGACCCAGTACTTC.

This clonotype was detected many times. The chain recombines TRBV20-1 with TRBJ2-7; D gene ambiguous. Trimming cost V 1 base and J 0 bases, with 10 bases left between them. Germline lookup yields CDR1 DFQATT and CDR2 SNEGSKA (reference sequence). This CDR3 contains 14 residues. For the CDR3, the DNA is TGCAGTGCTAGAGTAACGGTGAGCTCCTACGAGCAGTACTTC. Protein sequence: CSARVTVSSYEQYF.

The chain joins TRBV7-2 to TRBJ2-5; D remains unclear. CDR3 length equals 14 residues. The V end was cut by 3 bases, the J end by 4 bases, with 12 bases between. CDR1 is SGHTA and CDR2 is FQGNSA in the germline V gene. For the CDR3, the DNA is TGTGCCAGCAGCTTTCGCAGGCCTTCAGAGACCCAGTACTTC. Its translation is CASSFRRPSETQYF.

This clonotype was seen repeatedly, ten times or more. The rearrangement links TRBV28 to TRBJ2-7, with 10 bases matching TRBD1. Per germline, CDR1 MDHEN and CDR2 SYDVKM. The CDR3 length is 14 residues. V shed 5 bases, J shed 0 bases, and the junction held 1 base outside the gene matches. CDR3 bases: TGTGCCAGCAGTCGGACAGGGGGCTCCTACGAGCAGTACTTC. Its protein product is CASSRTGGSYEQYF.

The chain joins TRBV7-6 to TRBJ1-1; 7 bases agree with TRBD1. Losses at the gene ends were 0 bases for V and 3 bases for J; bases not matched to a gene: 7. CDR3 length: 16 amino acids. Germline values: CDR1 SGHVS, CDR2 FNYEAQ. The CDR3, as DNA: TGTGCCAGCAGCTTAGCTACAGGGGCCCCGTACACTGAAGCTTTCTTT. Its translation is CASSLATGAPYTEAFF. The full variable domain, in which reference TRBV7-6 and TRBJ1-1 provide the parts outside the CDR3, is GAGVSQSPRYKVTKRGQDVALRCDPISGHVSLYWYRQALGQGPEFLTYFNYEAQQDKSGLPNDRFSAERPEGSISTLTIQRTEQRDSAMYRCASSLATGAPYTEAFFGQGTRLTVV.

This clonotype has more than one count but fewer than ten. V and J are TRBV20-1 and TRBJ2-1, with 9 nucleotides matching TRBD2. Looked up from germline, CDR1 is DFQATT and CDR2 is SNEGSKA (reference sequence). The trim removed 2 bases at V and 4 bases at J, leaving 0 bases unmatched. The CDR3 consists of 13 residues. The CDR3 sequence is CSARLAGYNEQFF. The DNA for the CDR3 is TGCAGTGCTAGACTAGCGGGATACAATGAGCAGTTCTTC.

This clonotype was counted between two and nine times. The chain carries TRBV12-3 or TRBV12-4 and TRBJ2-5, with a weak D call TRBD2 (6 bases). The CDR3 extends over 12 amino acids. Trimming took 3 bases from V and 9 from J, leaving 11 bases between them. The DNA for the CDR3 is TGTGCCAGCAGTTTGCGGGGTTGGGCCCAGTACTTC. Protein sequence: CASSLRGWAQYF.

For the CDR3, the DNA is TGCAGTGCTAGAGTTCGTAAGGCCAACGGGGAGCTGTTTTTT. Residues: CSARVRKANGELFF. The gene calls are TRBV20-1 and TRBJ2-2, with no clear D. The CDR3 runs 14 residues. Germline loops: CDR1 DFQATT, CDR2 SNEGSKA (reference sequence). Trimming removed 1 base at V and 7 bases at J, with 13 bases between.